This T cell receptor (beta chain) emerged from a study of T cell responses to AZD1222 COVID-19 vaccine. Study in general: Pooling was applied to second doses at about 4 or about 12 weeks. Findings and caveats of the study: Most donors were white British, females outnumbered males, and clonal diversity was possibly underestimated. Spike was spanned by vaccine-associated CD4 TCRs, which were dominant at 160-218 and 743-854. Sampling that yielded the repertoires occurred only after the peak T cell response.

Profiling relied on immunoSEQ multiplex PCR, and the TCRdb table lists in-frame clones only, not all of them. Counted here are fewer than 200,000 clones, roughly nine tenths occurring once; the ten biggest clones make up 1.5% to 2%. CDR1 and CDR2 (germline): MNHEY, SVGAGI. The CDR3 has 15 amino acids. Comments on this clone: Its antigen is currently unknown. Its ends do not fully match the called genes, so a read error is possible.

The receptor was isolated from an adult in good health. The rearrangement links TRBV6-5 to TRBJ1-2, with D perhaps TRBD1 (6 bases). The sample here was peripheral blood, taken on day 0 of AZD1222 vaccination. CDR3 nucleotides: TGTGCCAGCAGGGTCAGGACAGTGACTAAATATGGCTACACCTTC. This codes for CASRVRTVTKYGYTF.